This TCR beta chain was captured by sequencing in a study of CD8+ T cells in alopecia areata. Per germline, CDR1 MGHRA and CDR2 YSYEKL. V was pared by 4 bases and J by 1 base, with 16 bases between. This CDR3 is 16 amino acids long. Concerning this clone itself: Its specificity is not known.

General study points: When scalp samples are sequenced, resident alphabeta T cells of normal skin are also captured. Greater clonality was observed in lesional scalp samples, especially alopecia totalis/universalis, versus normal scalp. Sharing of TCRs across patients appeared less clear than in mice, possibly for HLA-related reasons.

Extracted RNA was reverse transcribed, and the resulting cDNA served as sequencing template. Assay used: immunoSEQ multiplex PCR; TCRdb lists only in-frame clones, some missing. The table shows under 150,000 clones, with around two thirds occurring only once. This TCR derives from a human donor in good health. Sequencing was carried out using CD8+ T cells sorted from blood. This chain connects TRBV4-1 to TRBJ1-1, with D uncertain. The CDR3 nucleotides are TGCGCCAGCAGCCCCGAGGGATCACGGAGGAACACTGAAGCTTTCTTT. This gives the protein CASSPEGSRRNTEAFF.